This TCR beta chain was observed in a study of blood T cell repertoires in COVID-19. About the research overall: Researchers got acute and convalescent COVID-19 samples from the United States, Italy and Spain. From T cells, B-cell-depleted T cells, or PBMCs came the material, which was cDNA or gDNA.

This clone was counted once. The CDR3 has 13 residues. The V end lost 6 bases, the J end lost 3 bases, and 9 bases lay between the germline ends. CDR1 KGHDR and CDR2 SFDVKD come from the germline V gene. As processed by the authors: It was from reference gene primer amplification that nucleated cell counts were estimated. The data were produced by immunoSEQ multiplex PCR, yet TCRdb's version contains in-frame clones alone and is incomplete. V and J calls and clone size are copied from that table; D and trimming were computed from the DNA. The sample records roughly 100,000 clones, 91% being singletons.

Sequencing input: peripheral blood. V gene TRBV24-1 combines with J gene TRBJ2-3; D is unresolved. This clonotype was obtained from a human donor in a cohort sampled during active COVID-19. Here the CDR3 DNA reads TGTGCCACCAGTCGGCCGGGTACAGATACGCAGTATTTT. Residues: CATSRPGTDTQYF.